The source of this T cell receptor (beta chain) is a study of persistence of HIV-infected CD4 T cells. Germline V gene sequence: CDR1 SGHDN, CDR2 FVKESK. The CDR3 totals 16 residues. Trimming cost V 4 bases and J 4 bases; bases outside gene matches: 11. The stimulus was an HIV-1 Gag 15-mer peptide pool, approximately 0.93 ug/peptide/mL. Responding CD4+ T cells were sorted by upregulation of both CD40 ligand and CD69. A roughly 19-hour stimulation of CD8-depleted PBMCs used anti-CD28/CD49d costimulation, CD40-blocking antibody and enfuvirtide. This was the immunoSEQ version 4 assay in survey mode. The table came from immunoSEQ multiplex PCR; TCRdb's copy has only in-frame clones and leaves some out. There are fewer than 15,000 clones in the sample; 66% occur only once, and about 7% lies in the top ten. As regards this clone: Its antigen is currently unknown.

The TCR originated in an adult man with HIV who was CMV-seropositive. Here the sequenced sample was CD4+ T cells sorted from PBMCs after approximately 19-hour stimulation, taken from a patient who received antiretroviral therapy. The J gene is TRBJ2-3, the V gene TRBV14, with 7 bases identical to TRBD1. CDR3 protein: CASSLWDSSGADTQYF. In DNA form, the CDR3 reads TGTGCCAGCAGCCTATGGGACAGCTCAGGGGCAGATACGCAGTATTTT.